Presented here are 5 T cell receptor beta chains from one specimen sequenced in a study of blood T cell repertoires in COVID-19. Assay: immunoSEQ multiplex PCR; the TCRdb copy retains only in-frame clones and omits some. The repertoire holds around 70,000 clones, roughly 85% seen once, with roughly 8.7% in the top ten. Source material: peripheral blood. These receptors originate from a man under 40 with acute or convalescent COVID-19.

J is TRBJ2-7 and V is TRBV25-1; D remains unclear. In germline, CDR1 is MGHDK, CDR2 SYGVNS. CDR3 size: 16 residues. The V and J ends lost 3 bases and 3 bases respectively, with 18 bases between them. CDR3 residues: CASSDTVSRSSYEQYF. DNA of the CDR3: TGTGCCAGCAGTGATACTGTCTCCCGTTCAAGCTACGAGCAGTACTTC.

This clone has just one count. For the CDR3, the DNA is TGTGCCAGCAGCCAAGATGAACTGAGCTATGGCTACACCTTC. This translates into CASSQDELSYGYTF. The rearrangement links TRBV3-1 (or the pseudogene TRBV3-2) to TRBJ1-2; D is uncertain. This CDR3 has 14 residues. Germline CDR1 and CDR2: LGHDT and YNNKEL (reference sequence). V was clipped by 0 bases and J by 4 bases, with 9 bases between them.

This chain links TRBV9 with TRBJ2-7; 12 bases map to TRBD2. The CDR3 runs 16 residues. Germline lookup yields CDR1 SGDLS and CDR2 YYNGEE. V was clipped by 1 base and J by 2 bases; unmatched bases: 4. The CDR3 nucleotides are TGTGCCAGCAGCGTAATCCTAGCGGGAGGGCCCTACGAGCAGTACTTC. It encodes CASSVILAGGPYEQYF.

This chain uses TRBV28 with TRBJ1-1; D may be TRBD1 (6 bases). Deletions cut 3 bases from V and 1 base from J, with 12 bases between. The CDR3 extends over 15 amino acids. CDR1 is MDHEN and CDR2 is SYDVKM in the germline V gene. The CDR3 protein is CASSFNGGRNTEAFF. CDR3 in DNA: TGTGCCAGCAGTTTTAATGGGGGCCGGAACACTGAAGCTTTCTTT.

The genes are TRBV28 and TRBJ1-5; TRBD1 is a possible D gene (6 bases). The germline gives CDR1 MDHEN, CDR2 SYDVKM. The V gene lost 11 bases and the J gene lost 5 bases, with 22 bases spanning the gap. This CDR3 is built from 15 residues. The CDR3 is CASQGQGLRDQPQHF. In nucleotides, the CDR3 is TGTGCCTCCCAGGGGCAGGGGTTGAGGGATCAGCCCCAGCATTTT. Full variable domain (missing parts from reference TRBV28 and TRBJ1-5): DVKVTQSSRYLVKRTGEKVFLECVQDMDHENMFWYRQDPGLGLRLIYFSYDVKMKEKGDIPEGYSVSREKKERFSLILESASTNQTSMYLCASQGQGLRDQPQHFGDGTRLSIL.